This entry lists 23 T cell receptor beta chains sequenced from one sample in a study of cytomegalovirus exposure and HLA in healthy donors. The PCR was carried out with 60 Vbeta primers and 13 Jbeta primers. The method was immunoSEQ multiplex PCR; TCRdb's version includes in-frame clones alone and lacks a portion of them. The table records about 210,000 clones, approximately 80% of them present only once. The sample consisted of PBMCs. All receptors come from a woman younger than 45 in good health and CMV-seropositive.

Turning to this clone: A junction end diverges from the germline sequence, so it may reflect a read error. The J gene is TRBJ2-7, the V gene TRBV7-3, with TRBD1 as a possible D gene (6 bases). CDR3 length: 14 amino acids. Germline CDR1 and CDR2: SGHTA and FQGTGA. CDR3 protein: CASSSLGGSDEQYF. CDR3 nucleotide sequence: TGTGCCAGCAGCTCCCTTGGGGGCTCCGACGAGCAGTACTTC.

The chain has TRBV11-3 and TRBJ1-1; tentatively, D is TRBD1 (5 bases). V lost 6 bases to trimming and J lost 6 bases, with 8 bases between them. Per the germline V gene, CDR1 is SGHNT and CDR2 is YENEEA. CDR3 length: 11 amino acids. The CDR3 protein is CASSGHAEAFF. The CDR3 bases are TGTGCCAGCAGTGGACACGCTGAAGCTTTCTTT.

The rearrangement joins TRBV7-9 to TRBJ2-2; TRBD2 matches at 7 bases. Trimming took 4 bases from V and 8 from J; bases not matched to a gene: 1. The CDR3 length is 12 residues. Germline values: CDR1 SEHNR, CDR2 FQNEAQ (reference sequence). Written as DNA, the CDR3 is TGTGCCAGCAGCTCGGGGGGTGGGGAGCTGTTTTTT. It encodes CASSSGGGELFF.

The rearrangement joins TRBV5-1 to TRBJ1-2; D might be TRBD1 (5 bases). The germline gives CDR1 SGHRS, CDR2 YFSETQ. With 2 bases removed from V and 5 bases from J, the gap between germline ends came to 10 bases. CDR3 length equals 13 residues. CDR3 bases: TGCGCCAGCAGCTTTGGGCAGGGATATGGCTACACCTTC. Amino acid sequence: CASSFGQGYGYTF.

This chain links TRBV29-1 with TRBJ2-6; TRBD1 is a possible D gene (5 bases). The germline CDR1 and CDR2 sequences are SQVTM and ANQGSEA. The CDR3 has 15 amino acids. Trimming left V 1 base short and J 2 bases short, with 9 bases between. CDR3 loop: CSVEGGRAGANVLTF. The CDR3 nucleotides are TGCAGCGTTGAAGGAGGCAGGGCTGGGGCCAACGTCCTGACTTTC.

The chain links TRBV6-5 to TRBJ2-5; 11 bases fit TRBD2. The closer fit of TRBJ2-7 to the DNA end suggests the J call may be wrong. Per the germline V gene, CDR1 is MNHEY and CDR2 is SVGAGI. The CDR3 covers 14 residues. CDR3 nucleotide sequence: TGTGCCAGCAGTCTAGCGGGGGGCCTCTACGAGCAGTACTTC. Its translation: CASSLAGGLYEQYF.

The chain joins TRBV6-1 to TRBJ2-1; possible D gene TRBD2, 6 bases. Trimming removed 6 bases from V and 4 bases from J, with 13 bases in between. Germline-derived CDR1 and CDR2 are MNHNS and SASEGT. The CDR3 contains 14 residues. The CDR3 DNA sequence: TGTGCCAGCAGGGAACGTAGCGGATACAATGAGCAGTTCTTC. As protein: CASRERSGYNEQFF.

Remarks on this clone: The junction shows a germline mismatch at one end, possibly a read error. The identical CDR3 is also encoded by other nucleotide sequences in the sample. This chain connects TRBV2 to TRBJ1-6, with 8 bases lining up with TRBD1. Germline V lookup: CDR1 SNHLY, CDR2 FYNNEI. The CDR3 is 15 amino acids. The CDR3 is CARTGGDSYNSPLHF. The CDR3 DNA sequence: TGTGCCAGAACAGGGGGGGACTCCTATAATTCCCCCCTCCACTTT.

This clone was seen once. CDR3 protein: CASSHLPGQGPTNYGYTF. DNA for the CDR3: TGTGCCAGCAGCCATCTCCCCGGACAGGGGCCAACTAACTATGGCTACACCTTC. The chain carries TRBV4-2 and TRBJ1-2, with 9 bases that match TRBD1. This CDR3 region has 18 residues. Germline values: CDR1 LGHNA, CDR2 YNFKEQ. V lost 3 bases and J lost 0; bases outside the gene matches: 11.

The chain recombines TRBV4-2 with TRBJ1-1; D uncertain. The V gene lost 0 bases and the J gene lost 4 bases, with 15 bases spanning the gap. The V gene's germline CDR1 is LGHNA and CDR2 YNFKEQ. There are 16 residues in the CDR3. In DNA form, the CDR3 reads TGTGCCAGCAGCCAAGATGTCGCCCGGCGGGGCACTGAAGCTTTCTTT. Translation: CASSQDVARRGTEAFF.

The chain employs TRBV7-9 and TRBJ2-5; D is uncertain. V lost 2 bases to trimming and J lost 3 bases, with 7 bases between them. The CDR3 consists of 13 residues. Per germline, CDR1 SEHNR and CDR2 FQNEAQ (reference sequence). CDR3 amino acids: CASSLWSEETQYF. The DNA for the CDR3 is TGTGCCAGCAGCTTATGGTCAGAAGAGACCCAGTACTTC.

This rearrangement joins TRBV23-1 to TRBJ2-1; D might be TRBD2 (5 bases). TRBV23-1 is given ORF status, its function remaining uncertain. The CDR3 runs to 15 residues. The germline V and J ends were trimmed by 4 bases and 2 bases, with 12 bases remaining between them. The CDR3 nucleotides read TGCGCCAGCAGTCGTCCTCGGGATCCCTACAATGAGCAGTTCTTC. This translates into CASSRPRDPYNEQFF.

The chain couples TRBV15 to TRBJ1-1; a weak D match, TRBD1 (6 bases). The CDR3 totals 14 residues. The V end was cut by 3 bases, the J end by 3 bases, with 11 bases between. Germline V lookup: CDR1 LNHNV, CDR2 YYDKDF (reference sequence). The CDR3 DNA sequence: TGTGCCACCAGCAGGACAGGTCTGGACACTGAAGCTTTCTTT. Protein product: CATSRTGLDTEAFF.

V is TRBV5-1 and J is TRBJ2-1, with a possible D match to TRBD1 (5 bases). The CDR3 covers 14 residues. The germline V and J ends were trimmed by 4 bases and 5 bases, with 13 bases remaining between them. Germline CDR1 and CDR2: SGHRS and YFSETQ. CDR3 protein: CASSRSGFNNEQFF. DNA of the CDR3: TGCGCCAGCAGCAGGTCAGGGTTCAACAATGAGCAGTTCTTC.

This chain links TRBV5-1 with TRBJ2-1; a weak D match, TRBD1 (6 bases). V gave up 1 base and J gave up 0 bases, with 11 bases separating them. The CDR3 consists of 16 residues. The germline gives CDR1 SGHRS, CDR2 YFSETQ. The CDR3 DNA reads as TGCGCCAGCAGCTTGTTGGGGGACAACTCCTACAATGAGCAGTTCTTC. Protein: CASSLLGDNSYNEQFF.

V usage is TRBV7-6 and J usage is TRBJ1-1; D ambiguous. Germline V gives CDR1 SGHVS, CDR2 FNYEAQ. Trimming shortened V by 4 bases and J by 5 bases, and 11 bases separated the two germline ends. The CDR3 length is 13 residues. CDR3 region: CASSSKTATEAFF. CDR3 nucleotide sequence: TGTGCCAGCAGCTCGAAAACAGCTACTGAAGCTTTCTTT.

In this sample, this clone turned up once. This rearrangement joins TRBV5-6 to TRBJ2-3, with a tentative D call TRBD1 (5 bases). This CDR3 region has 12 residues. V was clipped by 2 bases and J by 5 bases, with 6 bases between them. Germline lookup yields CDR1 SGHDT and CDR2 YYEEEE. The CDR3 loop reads CASSFRVDTQYF. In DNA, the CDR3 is TGTGCCAGCAGCTTCAGGGTAGATACGCAGTATTTT.

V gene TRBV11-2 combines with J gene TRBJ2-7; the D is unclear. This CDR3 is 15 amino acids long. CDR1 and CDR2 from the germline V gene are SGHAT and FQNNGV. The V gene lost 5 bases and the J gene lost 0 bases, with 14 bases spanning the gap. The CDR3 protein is CASSPFGTASYEQYF. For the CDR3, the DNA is TGTGCCAGCAGCCCATTTGGAACAGCCTCCTACGAGCAGTACTTC.

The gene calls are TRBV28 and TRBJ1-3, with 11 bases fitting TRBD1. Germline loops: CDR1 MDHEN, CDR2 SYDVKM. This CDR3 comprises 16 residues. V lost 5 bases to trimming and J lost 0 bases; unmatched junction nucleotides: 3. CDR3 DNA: TGTGCCAGCAGTGGACAGGGGGCGAACTCTGGAAACACCATATATTTT. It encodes CASSGQGANSGNTIYF.

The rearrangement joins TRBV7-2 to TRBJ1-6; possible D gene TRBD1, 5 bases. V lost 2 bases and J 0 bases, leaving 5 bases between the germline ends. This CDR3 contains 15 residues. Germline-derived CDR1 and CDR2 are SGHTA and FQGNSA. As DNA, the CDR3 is TGTGCCAGCAGCTTACAGGGCTCCTATAATTCACCCCTCCACTTT. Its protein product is CASSLQGSYNSPLHF.

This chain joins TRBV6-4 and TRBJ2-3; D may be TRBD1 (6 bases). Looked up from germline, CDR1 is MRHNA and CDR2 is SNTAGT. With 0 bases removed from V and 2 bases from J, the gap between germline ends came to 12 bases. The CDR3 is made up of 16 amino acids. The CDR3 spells CASSDSTGSPTDTQYF. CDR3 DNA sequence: TGTGCCAGCAGTGACTCTACAGGGTCCCCCACAGATACGCAGTATTTT.

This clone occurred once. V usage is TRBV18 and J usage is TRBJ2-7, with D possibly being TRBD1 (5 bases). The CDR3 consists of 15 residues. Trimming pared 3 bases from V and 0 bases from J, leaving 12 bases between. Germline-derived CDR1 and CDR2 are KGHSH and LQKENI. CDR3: CASSPPDKISYEQYF. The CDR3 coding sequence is TGTGCCAGCTCACCTCCGGACAAAATCTCCTACGAGCAGTACTTC.

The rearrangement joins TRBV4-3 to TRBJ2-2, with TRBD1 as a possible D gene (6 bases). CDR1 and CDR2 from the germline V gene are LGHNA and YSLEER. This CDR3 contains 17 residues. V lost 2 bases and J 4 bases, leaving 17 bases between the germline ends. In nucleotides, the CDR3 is TGCGCCAGCAGCCAATCGTTTCAGGGGAGATTCACCGGGGAGCTGTTTTTT. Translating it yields CASSQSFQGRFTGELFF.